Following are 3 T cell receptor beta chains from one sample sequenced in a study of identifying expanded T cells in peripheral blood. This table comes from immunoSEQ multiplex PCR, and its TCRdb copy is limited to in-frame clones, with some not included. The sample comprises around 120,000 clones, about four fifths of which are singletons, and around 3.3% rests with the top ten. Sequenced input: blood. These receptors were taken from a person between 18 and 75 years old in good health.

This chain joins TRBV9 and TRBJ1-2; D gene ambiguous. Trimming shortened V by 7 bases and J by 11 bases, and 18 bases separated the two germline ends. This CDR3 region has 12 residues. Germline V lookup: CDR1 SGDLS, CDR2 YYNGEE. This chain's CDR3 is CASASTNLGYTF. The DNA for the CDR3 is TGTGCCAGCGCATCGACAAACTTGGGGTACACCTTC.

The chain carries TRBV14 and TRBJ1-3; D not resolved. Trimming stripped 3 bases from V and 0 bases from J, with 9 bases between. The CDR3 is 15 amino acids. Germline V gene sequence: CDR1 SGHDN, CDR2 FVKESK. The CDR3 region is CASSQGSFSGNTIYF. CDR3 nucleotides: TGTGCCAGCAGCCAGGGTAGTTTCTCTGGAAACACCATATATTTT.

This clone was recorded only once. This rearrangement joins TRBV15 to TRBJ1-5; D remains unclear. This CDR3 region has 13 residues. Germline values: CDR1 LNHNV, CDR2 YYDKDF (reference sequence). V was shortened by 1 base and J by 8 bases, with 9 bases between the two germline ends. The CDR3 DNA reads TGTGCCACCAGCAGAGTAGGAGGTGAGCCCCAGCATTTT. Its translation is CATSRVGGEPQHF.